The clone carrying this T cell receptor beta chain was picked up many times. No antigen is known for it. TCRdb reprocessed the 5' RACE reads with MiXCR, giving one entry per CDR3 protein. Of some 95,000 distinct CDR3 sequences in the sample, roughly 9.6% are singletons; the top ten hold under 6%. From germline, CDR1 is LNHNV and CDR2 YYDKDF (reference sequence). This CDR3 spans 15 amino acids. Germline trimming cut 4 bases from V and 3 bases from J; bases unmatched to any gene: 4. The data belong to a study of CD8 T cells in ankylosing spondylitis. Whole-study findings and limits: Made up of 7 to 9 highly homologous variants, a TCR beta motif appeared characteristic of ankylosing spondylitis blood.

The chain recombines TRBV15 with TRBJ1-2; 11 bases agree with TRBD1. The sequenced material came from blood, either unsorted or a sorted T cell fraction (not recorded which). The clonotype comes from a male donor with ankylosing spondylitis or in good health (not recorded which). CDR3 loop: CATSTPGQGDYGYTF. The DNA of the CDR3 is TGTGCCACCAGCACCCCGGGACAGGGGGACTATGGCTACACCTTC.